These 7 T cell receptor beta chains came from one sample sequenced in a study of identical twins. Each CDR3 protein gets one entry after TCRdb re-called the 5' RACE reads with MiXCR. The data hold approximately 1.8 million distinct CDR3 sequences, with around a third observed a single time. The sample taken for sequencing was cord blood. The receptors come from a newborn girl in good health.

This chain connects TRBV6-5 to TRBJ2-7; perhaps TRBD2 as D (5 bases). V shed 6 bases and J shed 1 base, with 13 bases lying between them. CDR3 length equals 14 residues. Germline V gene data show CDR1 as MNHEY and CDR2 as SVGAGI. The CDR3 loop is CASRSRTPSYEQYF. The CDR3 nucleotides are TGTGCCAGCAGGAGTCGGACTCCATCCTACGAGCAGTACTTC.

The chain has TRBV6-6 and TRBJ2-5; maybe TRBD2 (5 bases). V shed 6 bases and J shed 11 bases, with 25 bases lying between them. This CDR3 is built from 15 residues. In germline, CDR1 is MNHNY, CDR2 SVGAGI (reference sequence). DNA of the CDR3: TGTGCCAGCAGCCCATCCCCGCCTAGCCCCCTGGAGCAGTACTTC. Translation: CASSPSPPSPLEQYF.

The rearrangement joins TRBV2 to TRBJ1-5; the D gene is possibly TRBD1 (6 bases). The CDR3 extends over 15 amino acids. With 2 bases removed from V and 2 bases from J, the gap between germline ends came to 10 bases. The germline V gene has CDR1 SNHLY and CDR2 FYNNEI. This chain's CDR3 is CASSERRQGNQPQHF. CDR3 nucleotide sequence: TGTGCCAGCAGTGAAAGGCGACAGGGCAATCAGCCCCAGCATTTT.

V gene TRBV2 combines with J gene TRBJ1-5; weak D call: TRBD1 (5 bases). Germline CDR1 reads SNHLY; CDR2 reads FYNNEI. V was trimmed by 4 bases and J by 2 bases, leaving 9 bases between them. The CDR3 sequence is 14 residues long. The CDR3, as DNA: TGTGCCAGCAGTGTGGTCAGGGGCAATCAGCCCCAGCATTTT. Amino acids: CASSVVRGNQPQHF.

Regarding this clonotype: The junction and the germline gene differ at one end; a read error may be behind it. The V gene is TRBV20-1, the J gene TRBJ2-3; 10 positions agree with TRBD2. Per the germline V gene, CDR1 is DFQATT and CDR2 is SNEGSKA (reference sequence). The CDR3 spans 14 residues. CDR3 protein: CGAASGRGVDTQYF. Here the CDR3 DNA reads TGCGGTGCTGCTAGCGGGAGAGGGGTAGATACGCAGTATTTT.

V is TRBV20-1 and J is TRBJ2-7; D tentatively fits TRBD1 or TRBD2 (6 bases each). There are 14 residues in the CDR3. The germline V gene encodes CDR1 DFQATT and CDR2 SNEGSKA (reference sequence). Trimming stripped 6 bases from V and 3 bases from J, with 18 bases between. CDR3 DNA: TGCAGTGCCCTCCGGGGGCAAGGAATCTACGAGCAGTACTTC. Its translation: CSALRGQGIYEQYF.

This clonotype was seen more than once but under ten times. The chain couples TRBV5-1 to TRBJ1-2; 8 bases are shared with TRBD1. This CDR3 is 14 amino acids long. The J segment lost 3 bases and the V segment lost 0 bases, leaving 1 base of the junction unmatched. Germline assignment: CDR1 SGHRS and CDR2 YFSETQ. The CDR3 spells CASSLEDRDYGYTF. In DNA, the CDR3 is TGCGCCAGCAGCTTGGAGGACAGGGACTATGGCTACACCTTC.